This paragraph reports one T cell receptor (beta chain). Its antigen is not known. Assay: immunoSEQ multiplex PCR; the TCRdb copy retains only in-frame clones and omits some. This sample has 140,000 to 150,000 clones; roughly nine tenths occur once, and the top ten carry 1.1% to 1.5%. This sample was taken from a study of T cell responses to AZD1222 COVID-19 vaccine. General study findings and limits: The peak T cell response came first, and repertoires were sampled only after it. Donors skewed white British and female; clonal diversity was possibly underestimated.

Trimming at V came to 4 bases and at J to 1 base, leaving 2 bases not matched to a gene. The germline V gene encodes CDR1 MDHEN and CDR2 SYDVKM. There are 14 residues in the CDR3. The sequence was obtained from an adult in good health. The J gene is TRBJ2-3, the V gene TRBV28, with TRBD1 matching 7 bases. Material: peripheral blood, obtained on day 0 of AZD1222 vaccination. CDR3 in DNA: TGTGCCAGCAGTTGGGACAGACGCACAGATACGCAGTATTTT. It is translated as CASSWDRRTDTQYF.